This T cell receptor beta chain comes out of a study of cytomegalovirus exposure and HLA in healthy donors. Findings of the study overall: Other equally common chains were less clonally expanded than HLA-associated TCR beta chains, a later analysis showed. Among donors in an Asian-associated ancestry cluster, a later analysis reportedly found fewer N-insertions than the roughly 680-donor mean. Analyzed later, association rates of TCRs varied across HLA loci, with DRB1 most and HLA-C fewest.

PCR primers comprised 60 Vbeta and 13 Jbeta primers. This table comes from immunoSEQ multiplex PCR, and its TCRdb copy is limited to in-frame clones, with some not included. The table includes over 100,000 clones, about 72% detected once. This CDR3 comprises 14 residues. Germline values: CDR1 SGHTA, CDR2 FQGTGA. V trimming: 6 bases; J trimming: 2 bases; junction bases outside the gene matches: 5. Notes on this clone: Antigen: not known. The sample has other DNA sequences that encode this CDR3 too.

Despite likely unrecorded immune exposures, the donors were nominally healthy at the time of sampling. The sequenced sample consisted of PBMCs. V usage is TRBV7-3 and J usage is TRBJ1-1; 8 bases agree with TRBD1. This TCR derives from a female donor in good health and CMV-seronegative. As DNA, the CDR3 is TGTGCCAGCAGTCTCGGACAGGGAAACACTGAAGCTTTCTTT. Residues: CASSLGQGNTEAFF.